A selection of T cell receptor beta chains follows, all from one sample in a study of regulatory T cells in long-lasting Graves disease. Using its own MiXCR run on the multiplex PCR reads, TCRdb lists one record per CDR3 protein. The sample includes around 250,000 distinct CDR3 sequences, 20% of them seen just once. The specimen was peripheral blood mononuclear cells (PBMCs), collected at new diagnosis, from a patient treated with antithyroid drugs. These receptors were collected from a female donor with Graves disease. CDR3s leave out the opening cysteine and the closing phenylalanine or tryptophan. Each record gives: clone size, J gene, V gene, CDR3 protein. Some rows mark clone size as missing; the rest say once, few, many or name a class of expanded clone.

size: many; J: TRBJ1-3; V: TRBV6-1; CDR3: ASSGGFGNTIY
size: many; J: TRBJ2-5; V: TRBV6-1; CDR3: AIRSPGTRGGETQY
size: many; J: TRBJ1-1; V: TRBV7-2; CDR3: ASSLGALWNTEAF
size: many; J: TRBJ2-5; V: TRBV28; CDR3: ASSLSRGRQETQY
size: few; J: TRBJ2-1; V: TRBV2; CDR3: ASTVDRSQYNEQF
size: many; J: TRBJ1-1; V: TRBV27; CDR3: ASTRGTGVNTEAF
size: many; J: TRBJ2-7; V: TRBV7-9; CDR3: ASTVRDGSYEQY
size: many; J: TRBJ2-7; V: TRBV6-1; CDR3: ASSELRLAAYEQY
size: .; J: TRBJ1-1; V: TRBV24-1; CDR3: ATPKPPGMNTEAF
size: few; J: TRBJ1-3; V: TRBV29-1; CDR3: SVLDRAGNTIY
size: many; J: TRBJ2-3; V: TRBV12-3/TRBV12-4; CDR3: ASSDPRGWGQY
size: many; J: TRBJ2-7; V: TRBV10-3; CDR3: AISTGLSYEQY
size: many; J: TRBJ2-2; V: TRBV20-1; CDR3: SAQTRRENTGELF
size: many; J: TRBJ2-3; V: TRBV20-1; CDR3: SASGQGFATDTQY
size: many; J: TRBJ1-1; V: TRBV11-2; CDR3: ASSLGRYTEAF
size: many; J: TRBJ2-3; V: TRBV6-5; CDR3: ASSSRTGGPTDTQY
size: many; J: TRBJ1-2; V: TRBV7-3; CDR3: ASSLSQGPYGYT
size: many; J: TRBJ1-5; V: TRBV2; CDR3: ASSEQGVSNQPQH
size: .; J: TRBJ2-7; V: TRBV3-1; CDR3: ASSGPVLEQY
size: few; J: TRBJ1-2; V: TRBV11-2; CDR3: ASSPLPGNGYT
size: many; J: TRBJ2-1; V: TRBV20-1; CDR3: SARDSGRGGNEQF
size: .; J: TRBJ1-2; V: TRBV30; CDR3: ACRYRGIANYGYT
size: .; J: .; V: TRBV20-1; CDR3: SARDTGGGETQY
size: few; J: TRBJ2-1; V: TRBV6-1; CDR3: ASKASSSYNEQF
size: .; J: TRBJ2-6; V: TRBV7-6; CDR3: ASSGGTGRSGANVLT
size: .; J: TRBJ1-2; V: TRBV20-1; CDR3: SATGEEQGAIGYGYT
size: .; J: TRBJ2-1; V: TRBV7-2; CDR3: ASSYVLAGGYNEQF
size: many; J: TRBJ2-5; V: TRBV7-2; CDR3: ASSLMGTYEGTQY
size: .; J: TRBJ2-1; V: TRBV10-1; CDR3: ASSEDSNEQF
size: .; J: TRBJ1-2; V: TRBV4-1; CDR3: ASSQEQASGRYT
size: .; J: TRBJ2-7; V: TRBV19; CDR3: ASSGLAGTEQY